Sequencing of this T cell receptor (beta chain) was carried out in a study of T cell responses to AZD1222 COVID-19 vaccine. The overall study: Doses given second, at about 4 or about 12 weeks, were pooled. Findings of the study overall: With two AZD1222 doses given, Spike-specific TCR breadth and depth both rose. Donors in the cohort were predominantly white British and more often female, and clonal diversity was possibly underestimated. Among those given AZD1222, only five or six were seropositive at baseline.

As to this clone: The antigen remains undetermined.

Germline CDR1 is KGHDR and CDR2 is SFDVKD. V was cut by 5 bases and J by 0 bases, with 9 bases left in between. The CDR3 covers 15 residues. TCRdb keeps only in-frame clones here, not all; method: immunoSEQ multiplex PCR. The sample lists approximately 120,000 clones; 93% were seen once. Material: peripheral blood, obtained on day 0 of AZD1222 vaccination. The receptor was isolated from an adult in good health. V gene TRBV24-1 combines with J gene TRBJ2-2; D call uncertain. The CDR3 nucleotides are TGTGCCACCAGTGCGAGCCTTACGAACACCGGGGAGCTGTTTTTT. It translates to CATSASLTNTGELFF.